The present entry profiles one T cell receptor (beta chain) with its context. In making TCR cDNA, 5'RACE template switching added a universal primer site and UMIs to it. Using its own MiXCR run on the 5' RACE reads, TCRdb lists one record per CDR3 protein. This sample yields almost 600,000 distinct CDR3 sequences, of which approximately 12% are seen a single time; over 12% belongs to the top ten. This record comes from a study of T cells after yellow fever vaccination. The CDR3 covers 14 residues. Germline V gives CDR1 SGHTA, CDR2 FQGNSA. Trimming left V 5 bases short and J 15 bases short, with 23 bases between.

The specimen comprised PBMCs, sampled on the day of the yellow fever booster vaccination. The genes are TRBV7-2 and TRBJ2-1; D call uncertain. The TCR originated in a man aged 30-40 years who received the YFV17D yellow fever vaccine. CDR3 sequence: CASSHPVSVGTGFF. The CDR3 DNA follows: TGTGCCAGCAGCCACCCAGTGTCCGTGGGTACCGGGTTCTTC.